This T cell receptor (beta chain) stems from a study of CD8+ T cells in alopecia areata (dated by TCRdb to 2017 to 2018). Context from the whole study: Treated patients were enrolled in an open-label pilot trial of oral tofacitinib, 5 to 10 mg twice daily, for moderate-to-severe alopecia areata. Biopsies were taken from tofacitinib-treated patients at baseline and again at 4 and 24 weeks into treatment, and several of those patients also had a later scalp biopsy. Scalp clonality was compared across normal scalp (n=4), patchy alopecia areata scalp (n=8), and alopecia totalis/universalis scalp (n=8). For the treated patients, the SALT score, which quantifies what percentage of scalp surface area is affected, served as the measure of disease severity. RNA was obtained with the PAXgene miRNA kit for fixed scalp, the miRNeasy kit for PBMCs, and the RNeasy kit for mouse skin. In both human patients and the C3H/HeJ mouse model, the study applied high-throughput TCRbeta sequencing to look at T cell clonal expansion in alopecia areata. On the human side, TCRbeta sequencing was run on scalp tissue and on sorted CD4+ and CD8+ peripheral blood T cells from healthy controls and from alopecia areata patients with either patchy or totalis/universalis disease. TCRbeta CDR3 regions were amplified by immunoSEQ multiplex PCR using 35 Vbeta forward and 13 Jbeta reverse primers. Tofacitinib was administered for 6 to 18 months, and 6 months of follow-up off drug were then conducted to assess delayed response and recurrence. Results the study describes overall, beyond this receptor: During tofacitinib treatment, many expanded lesional clones remained in scalp and blood, and this persistence may partly explain relapse after treatment is stopped. The treated cohort was small, with a single nonresponder, so links between baseline CD8+ expansion and response need larger studies. Unlike mouse skin, which is dominated by gammadelta T cells, normal human skin has resident alphabeta T cells that are also sequenced, and this complicates analysis of the scalp TCR repertoire. Shared TCR sequences between patients were less evident than in mice, which may be partly attributable to HLA diversity in the patient population. Compared with normal scalp, lesional scalp had higher clonality and more expanded CD8+ clones, particularly in alopecia totalis/universalis, a pattern that suggests antigenic drive. Tofacitinib significantly decreased scalp clonality and the number of expanded CD8+ clones among the top 100 scalp clones.

In light of the paper, this sample's treatment or condition label describes: oral pan-JAK inhibitor, 5-10 mg twice daily. Peripheral blood and lesional scalp punch biopsies were obtained from patients with alopecia areata. PBMCs were isolated by density centrifugation and stained for CD3, CD4 and CD8, and CD4+ and CD8+ T cells were sorted on a FACSAria. Note on this clone: Its antigen remains unidentified. One base away there is no much larger clone; base qualities are not given.

Libraries were built with the immunoSEQ multiplex PCR assay. To provide template for TCR sequencing, every sample had RNA extracted and reverse transcribed into cDNA. First-strand cDNA was synthesized with SuperScript III using a 2:1 mix of oligo-dT and random hexamers. A synthetic immune receptor repertoire was used to gauge amplification bias, and whatever bias remained was removed computationally. The study's own analysis went as follows. Raw reads were preprocessed to remove errors, and CDR3 was defined according to IMGT conventions as the region from the conserved cysteine to phenylalanine. To get clonality, Shannon entropy was normalized by log2 of the number of productive unique TCRs and the result was subtracted from 1. Scalp TCRbeta sequences were cross-referenced with sorted blood CD4 and CD8 repertoires so that the CD4 or CD8 identity of scalp clones could be inferred. In TCRdb, the immuneACCESS table is reduced to in-frame sequences with V and J assigned. These tables do not hold every clone; where another copy was compared, an unresolved V gene accounts for under half, and the others remain unexplained. That table is the source of V, J and clone size, and D and trimming were worked out from the DNA. This sample comprises roughly 280,000 clones, roughly 63% of them detected only once. The top ten clonotypes cover around 0.92% of the sample.

The input for sequencing was CD4+ T cells sorted from blood, taken at week 52, from a patient treated with tofacitinib. This sequence was found in a human donor with alopecia areata.

The nucleotide sequence is given as TGCGCCAGCAGCTTGGTTCGGACGGCAGCTGTGGATGGCTACACCTTC. This yields the protein CASSLVRTAAVDGYTF. The chain employs TRBV5-1 and TRBJ1-2; the D gene cannot be resolved reliably. V loses 0 bases of germline sequence and J loses 6 bases, and the interval between the two ends is 18 bases. Sequences SGHRS (CDR1) and YFSETQ (CDR2) are obtained from the germline V gene. The CDR3 starts with the cysteine, ends with the phenylalanine, and has 16 residues. The kept DNA is CDR3 alone, 48 bases in frame from the first base.